Listed here is a single T cell receptor (beta chain). The source of the sample is a study of blood T cell repertoires in COVID-19. Across the study: PBMCs, B-cell-depleted T cells, or T cells were the source of the cDNA or gDNA that made up the material.

Original processing notes: Amplification of reference gene primers was used by the study to estimate nucleated cell counts. TCRdb's copy holds only in-frame clones and misses some; the assay was immunoSEQ multiplex PCR. That table supplies the V and J calls and clone size; D and trimming were determined from the DNA. The table has 200,000 to 300,000 clones, about nine tenths seen once. Germline V gene sequence: CDR1 SGHNT, CDR2 YYREEE (reference sequence). The V gene lost 4 bases and the J gene lost 7 bases, with 14 bases spanning the gap. There are 13 residues in the CDR3. The cohort comprised adults aged 18 to 89 years residing in approximately 25 US areas. Cohort allocation depended upon clinical history that participants reported.

The V call is TRBV5-4, the J call TRBJ1-2; D is perhaps TRBD1 (5 bases). This TCR was sampled from a woman aged 18 to 35 who had recovered from COVID-19. The sample consisted of PBMCs or T cells enriched from blood (not recorded which). In DNA form, the CDR3 reads TGTGCCAGCAGCAAGGGACGGGACTCTGGCTACACCTTC. Translation gives CASSKGRDSGYTF.